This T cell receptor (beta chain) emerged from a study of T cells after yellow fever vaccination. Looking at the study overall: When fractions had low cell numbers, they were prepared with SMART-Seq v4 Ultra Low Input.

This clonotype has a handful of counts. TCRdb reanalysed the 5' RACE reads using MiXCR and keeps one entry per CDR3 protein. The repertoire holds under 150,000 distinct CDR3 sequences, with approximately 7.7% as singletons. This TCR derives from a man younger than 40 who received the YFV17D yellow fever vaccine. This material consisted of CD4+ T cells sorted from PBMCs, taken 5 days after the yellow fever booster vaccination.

The CDR3 loop reads CASSLGTGGNYGYTF. CDR3 in DNA: TGTGCCAGCAGCTTGGGGACAGGGGGGAACTATGGCTACACCTTC. V gene TRBV11-2 combines with J gene TRBJ1-2; 11 positions agree with TRBD1. Trimming took 3 bases from V and 2 from J; bases not matched to a gene: 2. Germline CDR1 reads SGHAT; CDR2 reads FQNNGV. The CDR3 is made up of 15 amino acids.